This entry lists 9 T cell receptor beta chains sequenced from one sample in a study of blood T cell repertoires in COVID-19. Profiled with immunoSEQ multiplex PCR; TCRdb holds only in-frame clones, not every one. The repertoire holds about 210,000 clones, roughly 77% seen once, with around 9% in the top ten. The sample consisted of PBMCs or T cells enriched from blood (not recorded which). Every receptor here comes from a man aged 35-49 years who had recovered from COVID-19.

This chain uses TRBV7-2 with TRBJ2-1, with unresolved D. V lost 2 bases and J 5 bases, leaving 13 bases between the germline ends. The CDR3 runs 15 residues. Germline assignment: CDR1 SGHTA and CDR2 FQGNSA. The CDR3 loop is CASSLFTGQNNEQFF. In DNA, the CDR3 is TGTGCCAGCAGCTTATTTACTGGGCAGAACAATGAGCAGTTCTTC.

V is TRBV18 and J is TRBJ1-4; unclear D gene. Per the germline V gene, CDR1 is KGHSH and CDR2 is LQKENI. V lost 5 bases and J 8 bases, leaving 6 bases between the germline ends. The CDR3 is 11 amino acids. CDR3 sequence: CASSNKEKLFF. In nucleotides, the CDR3 is TGTGCCAGCTCAAACAAAGAAAAACTGTTTTTT.

This clone was detected once. This rearrangement joins TRBV4-1 to TRBJ1-4; no clear D gene. Germline V gives CDR1 MGHRA, CDR2 YSYEKL. V was pared by 4 bases and J by 0 bases, with 15 bases between. CDR3 length equals 17 residues. The CDR3 is CASSPDPGEATNEKLFF. CDR3 nucleotides: TGCGCCAGCAGCCCTGATCCGGGAGAGGCAACTAATGAAAAACTGTTTTTT.

This chain connects TRBV18 to TRBJ1-1; 7 bases map to TRBD1. The CDR3 has 15 amino acids. Trimming cost V 3 bases and J 0 bases; bases outside gene matches: 4. The germline V gene encodes CDR1 KGHSH and CDR2 LQKENI. The CDR3 region has the DNA TGTGCCAGCTCACCTACGACAGGGATGAACACTGAAGCTTTCTTT. Protein: CASSPTTGMNTEAFF.

V is TRBV28 and J is TRBJ2-2; tentatively, D is TRBD1 (6 bases). The V end lost 7 bases, the J end lost 0 bases, and 12 bases lay between the germline ends. The CDR3 is made up of 15 amino acids. Germline CDR1 MDHEN, CDR2 SYDVKM. The CDR3 sequence is CASTPGTTNTGELFF. As DNA, the CDR3 is TGTGCCAGCACCCCCGGGACAACGAACACCGGGGAGCTGTTTTTT.

The chain joins TRBV4-1 to TRBJ1-4; D perhaps matches TRBD1 (5 bases). In germline, CDR1 is MGHRA, CDR2 YSYEKL. V was trimmed by 1 base and J by 4 bases, leaving 7 bases between them. The CDR3 contains 14 residues. The CDR3 sequence is CASSQGTINEKLFF. In DNA, the CDR3 is TGCGCCAGCAGCCAAGGGACAATTAATGAAAAACTGTTTTTT.

This chain links TRBV14 with TRBJ2-5, with 8 bases aligning to TRBD2. Germline assignment: CDR1 SGHDN and CDR2 FVKESK. This CDR3 spans 14 amino acids. Unmatched junction bases numbered 1, after V lost 4 bases and J lost 0 bases. Written as DNA, the CDR3 is TGTGCCAGCAGCCGACTAGCGTACCAAGAGACCCAGTACTTC. It codes for CASSRLAYQETQYF.

In DNA form, the CDR3 reads TGTGCCAGCTCACTGGGACAGGGCAACAATGAGCAGTTCTTC. It encodes CASSLGQGNNEQFF. The chain has TRBV18 and TRBJ2-1; 9 bases agree with TRBD1. The ends lost 4 bases at V and 5 bases at J; junction bases unmatched: 3. This CDR3 has 14 residues. Per the germline V gene, CDR1 is KGHSH and CDR2 is LQKENI.

The rearrangement links TRBV28 to TRBJ2-1; 7 bases are shared with TRBD2. Unmatched junction bases numbered 12, after V lost 3 bases and J lost 10 bases. Germline loops: CDR1 MDHEN, CDR2 SYDVKM. The CDR3 length is 15 residues. DNA for the CDR3: TGTGCCAGCAGTTTTGGCCTAGCGGTCAAGAGGGAGCAGTTCTTC. It yields the protein CASSFGLAVKREQFF.